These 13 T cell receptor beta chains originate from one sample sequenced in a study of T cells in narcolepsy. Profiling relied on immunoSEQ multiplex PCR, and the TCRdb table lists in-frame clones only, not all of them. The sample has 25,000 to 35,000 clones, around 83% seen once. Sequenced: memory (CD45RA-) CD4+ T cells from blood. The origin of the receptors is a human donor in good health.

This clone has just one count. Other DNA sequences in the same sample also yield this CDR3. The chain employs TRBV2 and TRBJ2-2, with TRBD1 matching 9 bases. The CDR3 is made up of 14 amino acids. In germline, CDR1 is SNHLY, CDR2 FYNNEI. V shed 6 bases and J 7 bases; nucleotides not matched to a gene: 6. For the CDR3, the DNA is TGTGCCAGCAGGACAGGGGGGCGGGACGGGGAGCTGTTTTTT. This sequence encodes CASRTGGRDGELFF.

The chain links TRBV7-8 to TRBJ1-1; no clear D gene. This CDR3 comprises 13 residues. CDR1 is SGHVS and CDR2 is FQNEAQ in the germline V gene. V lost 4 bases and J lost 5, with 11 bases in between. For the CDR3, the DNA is TGTGCCAGCAGCTCGCCCATCGGGACTGAAGCTTTCTTT. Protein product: CASSSPIGTEAFF.

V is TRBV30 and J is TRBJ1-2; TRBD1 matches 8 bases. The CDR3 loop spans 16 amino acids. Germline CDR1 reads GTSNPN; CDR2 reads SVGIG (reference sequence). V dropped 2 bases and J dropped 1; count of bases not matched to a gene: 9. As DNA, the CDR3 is TGTGCCTGGAGTAAGATGTGGGACAGGCTTAACTATGGCTACACCTTC. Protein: CAWSKMWDRLNYGYTF.

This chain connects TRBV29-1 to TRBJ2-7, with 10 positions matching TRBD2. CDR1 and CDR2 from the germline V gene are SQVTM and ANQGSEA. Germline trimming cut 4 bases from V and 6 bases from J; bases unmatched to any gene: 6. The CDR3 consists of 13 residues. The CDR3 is CSVGLAGDSEQYF. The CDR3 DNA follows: TGCAGCGTTGGGCTAGCGGGGGATAGCGAGCAGTACTTC.

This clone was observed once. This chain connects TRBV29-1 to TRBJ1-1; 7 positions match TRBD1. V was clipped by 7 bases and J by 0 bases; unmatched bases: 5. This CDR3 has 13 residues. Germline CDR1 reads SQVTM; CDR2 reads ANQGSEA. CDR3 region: CSAATGMNTEAFF. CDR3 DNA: TGCAGCGCCGCGACAGGGATGAACACTGAAGCTTTCTTT. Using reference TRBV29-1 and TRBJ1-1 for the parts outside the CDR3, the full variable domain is SAVISQKPSRDICQRGTSLTIQCQVDSQVTMMFWYRQQPGQSLTLIATANQGSEATYESGFVIDKFPISRPNLTFSTLTVSNMSPEDSSIYLCSAATGMNTEAFFGQGTRLTVV.

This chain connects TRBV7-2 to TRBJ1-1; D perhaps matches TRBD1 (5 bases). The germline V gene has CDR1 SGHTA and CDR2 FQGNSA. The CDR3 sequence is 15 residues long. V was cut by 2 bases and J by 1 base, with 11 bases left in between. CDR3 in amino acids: CASSLRGATNTEAFF. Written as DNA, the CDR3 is TGTGCCAGCAGCTTAAGGGGAGCAACGAACACTGAAGCTTTCTTT.

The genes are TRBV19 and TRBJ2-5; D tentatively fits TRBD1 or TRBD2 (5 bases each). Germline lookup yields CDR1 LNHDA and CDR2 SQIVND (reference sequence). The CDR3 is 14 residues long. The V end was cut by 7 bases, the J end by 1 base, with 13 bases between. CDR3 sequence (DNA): TGTGCCAGTACGGCCCCAGGGACCCAAGAGACCCAGTACTTC. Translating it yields CASTAPGTQETQYF.

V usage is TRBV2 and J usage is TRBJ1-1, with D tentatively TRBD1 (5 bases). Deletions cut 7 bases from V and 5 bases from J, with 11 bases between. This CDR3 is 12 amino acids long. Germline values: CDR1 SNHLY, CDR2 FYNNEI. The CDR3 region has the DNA TGTGCCAGCAAGGGGTTTATGACTGAAGCTTTCTTT. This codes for CASKGFMTEAFF.

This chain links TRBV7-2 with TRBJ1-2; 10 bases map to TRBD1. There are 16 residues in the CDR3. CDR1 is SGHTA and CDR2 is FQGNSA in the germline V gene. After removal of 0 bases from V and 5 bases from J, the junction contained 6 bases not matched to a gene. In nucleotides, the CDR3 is TGTGCCAGCAGCTTAGCGAGGACAGGGGGAAATTATGGCTACACCTTC. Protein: CASSLARTGGNYGYTF.

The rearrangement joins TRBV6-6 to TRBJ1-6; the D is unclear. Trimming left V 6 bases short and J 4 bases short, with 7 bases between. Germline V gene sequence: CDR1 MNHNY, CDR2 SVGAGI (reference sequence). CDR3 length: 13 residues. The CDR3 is CASSGEYNSPLHF. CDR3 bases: TGTGCCAGCAGCGGGGAATATAATTCACCCCTCCACTTT.

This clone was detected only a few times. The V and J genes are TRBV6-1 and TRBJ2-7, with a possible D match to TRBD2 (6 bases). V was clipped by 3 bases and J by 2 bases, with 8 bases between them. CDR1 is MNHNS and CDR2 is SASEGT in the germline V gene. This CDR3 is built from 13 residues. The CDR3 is CASSEGGPYEQYF. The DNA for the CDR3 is TGTGCCAGCAGTGAGGGGGGACCCTACGAGCAGTACTTC.

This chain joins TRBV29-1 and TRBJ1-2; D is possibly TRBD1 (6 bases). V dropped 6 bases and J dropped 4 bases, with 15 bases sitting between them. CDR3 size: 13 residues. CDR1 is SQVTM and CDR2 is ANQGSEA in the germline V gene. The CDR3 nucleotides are TGCAGCGTCGCACGGGACACTGGCTATGGCTACACCTTC. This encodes CSVARDTGYGYTF.

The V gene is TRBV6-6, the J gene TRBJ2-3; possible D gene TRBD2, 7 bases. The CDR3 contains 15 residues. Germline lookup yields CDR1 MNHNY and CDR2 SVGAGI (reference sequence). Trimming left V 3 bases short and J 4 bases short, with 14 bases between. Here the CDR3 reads CASSYRGAAADTQYF. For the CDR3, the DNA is TGTGCCAGCAGTTATCGGGGGGCGGCCGCAGATACGCAGTATTTT.